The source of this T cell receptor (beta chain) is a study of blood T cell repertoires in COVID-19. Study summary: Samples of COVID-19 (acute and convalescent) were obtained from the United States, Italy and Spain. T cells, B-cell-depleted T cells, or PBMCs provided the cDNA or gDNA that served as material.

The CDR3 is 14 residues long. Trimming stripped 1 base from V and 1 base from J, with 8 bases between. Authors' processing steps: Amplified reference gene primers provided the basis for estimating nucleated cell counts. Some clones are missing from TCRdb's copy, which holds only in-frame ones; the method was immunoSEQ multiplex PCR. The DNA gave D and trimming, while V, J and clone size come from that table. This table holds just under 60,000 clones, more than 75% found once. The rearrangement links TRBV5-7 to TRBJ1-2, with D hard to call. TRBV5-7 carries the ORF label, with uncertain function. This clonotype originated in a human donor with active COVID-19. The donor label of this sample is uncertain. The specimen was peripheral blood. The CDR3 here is CASSLPGHNYGYTF. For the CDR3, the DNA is TGTGCCAGCAGCTTGCCGGGTCATAACTATGGCTACACCTTC.